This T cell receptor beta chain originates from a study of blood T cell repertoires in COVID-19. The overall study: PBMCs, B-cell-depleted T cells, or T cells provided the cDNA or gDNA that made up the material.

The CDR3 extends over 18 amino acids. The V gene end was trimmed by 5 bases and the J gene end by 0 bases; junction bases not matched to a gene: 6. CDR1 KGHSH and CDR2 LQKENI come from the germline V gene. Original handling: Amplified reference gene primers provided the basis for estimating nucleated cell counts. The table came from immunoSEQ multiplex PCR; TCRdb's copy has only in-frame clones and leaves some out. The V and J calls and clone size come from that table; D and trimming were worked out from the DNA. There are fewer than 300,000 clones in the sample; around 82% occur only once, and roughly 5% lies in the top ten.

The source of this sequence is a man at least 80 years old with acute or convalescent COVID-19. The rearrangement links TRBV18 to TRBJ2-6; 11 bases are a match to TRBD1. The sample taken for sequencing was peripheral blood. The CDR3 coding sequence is TGTGCCAGCTCAAGCCCCGGGACAGGGGGCTCTGGGGCCAACGTCCTGACTTTC. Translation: CASSSPGTGGSGANVLTF.